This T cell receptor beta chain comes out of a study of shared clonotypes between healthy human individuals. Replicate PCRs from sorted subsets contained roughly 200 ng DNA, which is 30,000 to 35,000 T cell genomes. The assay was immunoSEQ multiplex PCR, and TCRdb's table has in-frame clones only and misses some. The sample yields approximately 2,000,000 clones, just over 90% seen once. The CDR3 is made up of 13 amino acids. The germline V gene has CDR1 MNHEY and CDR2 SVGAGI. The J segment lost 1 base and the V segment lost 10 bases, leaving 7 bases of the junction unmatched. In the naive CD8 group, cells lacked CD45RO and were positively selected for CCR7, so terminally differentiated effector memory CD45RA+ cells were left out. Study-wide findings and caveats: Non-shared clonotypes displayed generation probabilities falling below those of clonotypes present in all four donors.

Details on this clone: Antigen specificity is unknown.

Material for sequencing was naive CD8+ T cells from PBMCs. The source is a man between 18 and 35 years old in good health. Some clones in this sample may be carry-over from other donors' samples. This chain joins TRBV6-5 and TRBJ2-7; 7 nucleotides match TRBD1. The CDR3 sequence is CATGQVTSYEQYF. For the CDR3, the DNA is TGTGCCACCGGACAGGTTACTTCCTACGAGCAGTACTTC.